This is a list of T cell receptor beta chains from one sample in a study of blood T cells in healthy people across ages. TCRdb called the 5' RACE reads again in MiXCR, with one record for every CDR3 protein. The data contain around 650,000 distinct CDR3 sequences, 40% to 45% of them singletons. The sample consisted of blood. These receptor sequences come from a man aged 80 or over in good health. CDR3s leave out the opening cysteine and the closing phenylalanine or tryptophan. The order of the fields is J gene, D gene, V gene, CDR3 protein. D genes are given only for firm matches.

J: TRBJ2-3
D: TRBD2
V: TRBV6-5
CDR3: ASSRTSGTSYTQY

J: TRBJ2-3
D: -
V: TRBV6-2/TRBV6-3
CDR3: ASSYPLRADTQY

J: TRBJ1-2
D: -
V: TRBV20-1
CDR3: SARDDGARGYT

J: TRBJ2-1
D: TRBD2
V: TRBV7-2
CDR3: ASSLAQGTSGRAEQF

J: TRBJ2-1
D: TRBD1
V: TRBV19
CDR3: ASNKGQGSSYNEQF

J: TRBJ2-6
D: TRBD1
V: TRBV20-1
CDR3: SAGSPGTGSGANVLT

J: TRBJ2-1
D: -
V: TRBV6-2/TRBV6-3
CDR3: ASSEDFYNEQF

J: TRBJ2-1
D: -
V: TRBV7-8
CDR3: ASSNRGGSYNEQF

J: TRBJ2-2
D: TRBD1
V: TRBV6-2/TRBV6-3
CDR3: ASSYRGKRGPNTGELF

J: TRBJ2-1
D: TRBD2
V: TRBV16
CDR3: ASSQGTRDEQF

J: TRBJ2-5
D: -
V: TRBV29-1
CDR3: SVEVLAVETQY

J: TRBJ2-5
D: -
V: TRBV4-3
CDR3: ASSLKTGAETQY

J: TRBJ2-4
D: -
V: TRBV13
CDR3: ASSKQGLAKNIQY

J: TRBJ2-6
D: TRBD2
V: TRBV20-1
CDR3: SARRGQWDYGANVLT

J: TRBJ2-2
D: -
V: TRBV7-9
CDR3: ASSFHTDRYTGELF

J: TRBJ2-3
D: TRBD2
V: TRBV11-2
CDR3: ASSSRLAETDTQY

J: TRBJ1-2
D: TRBD1
V: TRBV20-1
CDR3: SAGAQGANGYT

J: TRBJ2-7
D: -
V: TRBV2
CDR3: ASSEALLGRY

J: TRBJ1-6
D: -
V: TRBV27
CDR3: ASSFSGPLNSPLH

J: TRBJ2-5
D: -
V: TRBV20-1
CDR3: SASPGGKGTQY

J: TRBJ1-2
D: -
V: TRBV20-1
CDR3: SASSGLDGYT

J: TRBJ2-4
D: TRBD2
V: TRBV4-1
CDR3: ASSQVGMQGGNIQY

J: TRBJ1-1
D: -
V: TRBV28
CDR3: ASKGLLNTEAF

J: TRBJ2-1
D: TRBD2
V: TRBV20-1
CDR3: SANPAEPSGVDGQF

J: TRBJ2-1
D: TRBD2
V: TRBV20-1
CDR3: SARPSTSPRNEQF

J: TRBJ1-6
D: -
V: TRBV3-1
CDR3: ASSQVGAQGASPLH

J: -
D: -
V: TRBV9
CDR3: ASSAHRDSVETQY

J: TRBJ2-7
D: -
V: TRBV7-6
CDR3: ASSLANYEQY

J: TRBJ2-5
D: TRBD2
V: TRBV7-2
CDR3: ASSSGSLAGGETQY

J: TRBJ2-3
D: TRBD2
V: TRBV7-2
CDR3: ASSSPGAGASTDTQY

J: TRBJ1-1
D: -
V: TRBV12-3/TRBV12-4
CDR3: ASSQGVAF

J: -
D: TRBD2
V: TRBV29-1
CDR3: SVDLGLAGTYEQY

J: -
D: -
V: TRBV15
CDR3: ATSRDRSSSETQY

J: TRBJ2-5
D: -
V: TRBV27
CDR3: VSSSSETQY

J: TRBJ1-2
D: TRBD1
V: TRBV29-1
CDR3: SVGQGFYGYT

J: TRBJ2-7
D: TRBD1
V: TRBV5-1
CDR3: ASSLGRGPSYEQC

J: TRBJ1-2
D: -
V: TRBV5-1
CDR3: ASSFTTSNYGYT

J: TRBJ2-2
D: -
V: TRBV6-5
CDR3: ASSPRRIANTGELF

J: TRBJ2-1
D: TRBD1
V: TRBV6-1
CDR3: ASRGQGMRTQF

J: TRBJ2-5
D: TRBD1
V: TRBV7-8
CDR3: ASSWDRLQTQY

J: TRBJ2-4
D: TRBD2
V: TRBV4-3
CDR3: ASSQNPSGTSATWAKNIQY

J: TRBJ2-3
D: -
V: TRBV7-2
CDR3: ASSPGGLTDTQY

J: TRBJ1-1
D: -
V: TRBV30
CDR3: AWSQTPGEGTEAF

J: TRBJ2-7
D: TRBD1
V: TRBV5-1
CDR3: ASSSSSGTGTYEQY

J: -
D: TRBD2
V: TRBV5-4
CDR3: ASSLEYRTSGYNEQY

J: TRBJ1-2
D: -
V: TRBV21-1
CDR3: ASSKSIMDRFYGYT

J: TRBJ2-4
D: -
V: TRBV3-1
CDR3: ASSQVKGELAKNIQY

J: TRBJ2-3
D: TRBD2
V: TRBV6-5
CDR3: ASSAGTIDWGAQY

J: TRBJ2-1
D: -
V: TRBV9
CDR3: ASSVGGGALNEQF

J: TRBJ1-4
D: TRBD1
V: TRBV11-2
CDR3: ASSRTGGTATNEKLF

J: TRBJ2-5
D: -
V: TRBV20-1
CDR3: SATVGQGRRRETQY

J: TRBJ2-7
D: -
V: TRBV3-1
CDR3: ASSVRGLGQY

J: TRBJ1-2
D: TRBD1
V: TRBV9
CDR3: ASSGQGLHGYT

J: -
D: TRBD2
V: TRBV9
CDR3: ASSGGGAGNLAYEQY

J: TRBJ1-4
D: -
V: TRBV4-3
CDR3: ASSQDVSGNEKLF

J: TRBJ2-3
D: -
V: TRBV20-1
CDR3: SASPFSGSKRTDTQY

J: TRBJ2-3
D: -
V: TRBV7-9
CDR3: ASSLRDGTDTQY